The 13 T cell receptor beta chains below all came from one sample that was sequenced in a study of CD8 T cells in Susac syndrome. Random-hexamer reverse transcription was applied to roughly 0.45 to 1 ug RNA. TCRdb reprocessed the immunoSEQ multiplex PCR reads with MiXCR, giving one entry per CDR3 protein. The data hold 100,000 to 150,000 distinct CDR3 sequences, with approximately 93% observed a single time. Sample: CD8+ T cells from PBMCs. These receptors were taken from a human donor with multiple sclerosis.

The chain links TRBV15 to TRBJ2-1; D possibly uses TRBD1 or TRBD2 (5 bases each). V gave up 4 bases and J gave up 0 bases, with 19 bases separating them. This CDR3 has 18 amino acids. Germline V gene data show CDR1 as LNHNV and CDR2 as YYDKDF (reference sequence). The CDR3 reads CATSIFGPGRSSYNEQFF. As DNA, the CDR3 is TGTGCCACCAGCATATTCGGACCGGGACGCAGCTCCTACAATGAGCAGTTCTTC.

The chain is built from TRBV9 and TRBJ2-2; 9 bases align to TRBD2. This CDR3 has 17 amino acids. Losses at the gene ends were 5 bases for V and 1 base for J; bases not matched to a gene: 9. Germline values: CDR1 SGDLS, CDR2 YYNGEE. The CDR3 spells CASSDTVAGENTGELFF. The CDR3 coding sequence is TGTGCCAGCAGTGACACAGTAGCGGGGGAGAACACCGGGGAGCTGTTTTTT.

DNA for the CDR3: TGTGCCAGCAGCTCCGGGACTATTGAGCAGTTCTTC. Its protein is CASSSGTIEQFF. The chain links TRBV5-4 to TRBJ2-1; the match to TRBD2 covers 7 bases. V lost 3 bases, J lost 9 bases, and 3 bases stayed unmatched. The CDR3 extends over 12 amino acids. In germline, CDR1 is SGHNT, CDR2 YYREEE (reference sequence). The whole variable domain, filled in from reference TRBV5-4 and TRBJ2-1, reads ETGVTQSPTHLIKTRGQQVTLRCSSQSGHNTVSWYQQALGQGPQFIFQYYREEENGRGNFPPRFSGLQFPNYSSELNVNALELDDSALYLCASSSGTIEQFFGPGTRLTVL.

The chain uses TRBV10-3 and TRBJ2-5; TRBD2 aligns across 10 bases. CDR1 and CDR2 from the germline V gene are ENHRY and SYGVKD. The ends lost 0 bases at V and 1 base at J; junction bases unmatched: 2. There are 16 residues in the CDR3. The CDR3 DNA sequence: TGTGCCATCAGTGAGTCCCAGCGGGAGGGCCAAGAGACCCAGTACTTC. Its protein is CAISESQREGQETQYF.

The gene calls are TRBV4-2 and TRBJ2-3, with a possible D match to TRBD2 (7 bases). V lost 1 base to trimming and J lost 2 bases, with 16 bases between them. CDR1 is LGHNA and CDR2 is YNFKEQ in the germline V gene. The CDR3 is made up of 17 amino acids. The CDR3 spells CASSQVLAGADTDTQYF. CDR3 nucleotide sequence: TGTGCCAGCAGCCAAGTCCTTGCGGGGGCCGACACAGATACGCAGTATTTT.

The rearrangement links TRBV6-1 to TRBJ2-1; 15 bases are shared with TRBD2. From germline, CDR1 is MNHNS and CDR2 SASEGT. CDR3 length equals 18 residues. Trimming took 6 bases from V and 7 from J; bases not matched to a gene: 13. The CDR3 DNA reads TGTGCCAGCAGGTCCGGGACTAGCGGGGGGAGGATAAGGAATGAGCAGTTCTTC. Residues: CASRSGTSGGRIRNEQFF.

This clonotype has only one observation. The chain has TRBV13 and TRBJ1-4, with a tentative D call TRBD1 (5 bases). This CDR3 contains 15 residues. The germline CDR1 and CDR2 sequences are PRHDT and FYEKMQ (reference sequence). Trimming removed 3 bases at V and 2 bases at J, with 10 bases between. The CDR3 here is CASSLGVATNEKLFF. The CDR3 DNA reads TGTGCCAGCAGCTTGGGGGTCGCGACTAATGAAAAACTGTTTTTT.

The rearrangement uses TRBV14 and TRBJ2-5, with D possibly TRBD2 on 6 matching bases. This CDR3 has 21 residues. From germline, CDR1 is SGHDN and CDR2 FVKESK. Trimming removed 0 bases from V and 3 bases from J, with 29 bases in between. The CDR3 DNA follows: TGTGCCAGCAGCCAAGATGGGTGGCTCGTGGGCGTGATAACGGGAGAAGAGACCCAGTACTTC. Translated: CASSQDGWLVGVITGEETQYF.

V usage is TRBV5-5 and J usage is TRBJ2-4; possible D gene TRBD1, 6 bases. Trimming took 3 bases from V and 7 from J, leaving 14 bases between them. Germline V gene data show CDR1 as SGHKS and CDR2 as YYEKEE (reference sequence). The CDR3 is 14 residues long. As DNA, the CDR3 is TGTGCCAGCAGCTCCACCTTCGGACAGAACATTCAGTACTTC. Its protein product is CASSSTFGQNIQYF.

The genes are TRBV4-1 and TRBJ2-7; D may correspond to TRBD1 or TRBD2 (5 bases each). V was clipped by 3 bases and J by 0 bases, with 9 bases between them. The CDR3 totals 14 residues. Germline loops: CDR1 MGHRA, CDR2 YSYEKL. Written as DNA, the CDR3 is TGCGCCAGCAGCCACGCAGGGAGCTCCTACGAGCAGTACTTC. This encodes CASSHAGSSYEQYF.

The rearrangement joins TRBV4-1 to TRBJ2-3, with D hard to call. Per germline, CDR1 MGHRA and CDR2 YSYEKL. Between the trimmed V and J ends, which lost 6 bases and 4 bases, there was a span of 11 bases. This CDR3 contains 13 residues. CDR3 protein: CASRDPSADTQYF. CDR3 DNA sequence: TGCGCCAGCAGGGATCCCTCGGCAGATACGCAGTATTTT.

The chain carries TRBV27 and TRBJ2-1, with unresolved D. In germline, CDR1 is MNHEY, CDR2 SMNVEV (reference sequence). V lost 7 bases and J lost 1, with 5 bases in between. The CDR3 is 12 residues long. For the CDR3, the DNA is TGTGCCAGCAAGGAGTCCTACAATGAGCAGTTCTTC. Translating it yields CASKESYNEQFF.

This rearrangement joins TRBV6-5 to TRBJ1-5; TRBD1 matches 9 bases. The CDR3 is 14 residues long. J lost 6 bases, V lost 6 bases, and 6 bases had no gene match. Germline V lookup: CDR1 MNHEY, CDR2 SVGAGI. CDR3 loop: CASRAGTGSQPQHF. The CDR3 DNA reads TGTGCCAGCAGGGCCGGGACAGGGAGTCAGCCCCAGCATTTT.